The 20 T cell receptor beta chains reported below all come from one sample, sequenced in a study of control samples from healthy donors and cancer patients. Produced via immunoSEQ multiplex PCR; TCRdb's table is partial and in-frame only. Among about 140,000 clones, about 91% were seen once, and the ten largest hold more than 1.5%. Material for sequencing was blood. The receptors originated from a man younger than 30 in good health.

V and J are TRBV2 and TRBJ1-5; D remains unclear. The CDR3 is 12 amino acids. Germline V gene data show CDR1 as SNHLY and CDR2 as FYNNEI. Trimming took 5 bases from V and 6 from J, leaving 8 bases between them. CDR3 sequence: CASSLGVQPQHF. CDR3 nucleotide sequence: TGTGCCAGCAGTCTTGGGGTTCAGCCCCAGCATTTT.

This clone occurred a few times. This chain's CDR3 is CAGTRQNTEAFF. Written as DNA, the CDR3 is TGTGCCGGCACCCGGCAGAACACTGAAGCTTTCTTT. This rearrangement joins TRBV7-9 to TRBJ1-1; no definite D call. Trimming cost V 11 bases and J 1 base, with 11 bases left between them. CDR1 SEHNR and CDR2 FQNEAQ come from the germline V gene (reference sequence). The CDR3 contains 12 residues.

The sample holds one count of this clone. This sequence joins TRBV7-6 and TRBJ2-5; 7 positions agree with TRBD2. CDR3 length equals 16 residues. Trimming took 6 bases from V and 2 from J; bases not matched to a gene: 12. Per germline, CDR1 SGHVS and CDR2 FNYEAQ. The CDR3 DNA is TGTGCCAGCAGTTATCTACTAACGGGGGGACAAGAGACCCAGTACTTC. It encodes CASSYLLTGGQETQYF.

The rearrangement uses TRBV5-5 and TRBJ2-5, with D perhaps matching TRBD1 (6 bases). The CDR3 extends over 14 amino acids. Trimming removed 4 bases from V and 5 bases from J, with 15 bases in between. The germline V gene has CDR1 SGHKS and CDR2 YYEKEE (reference sequence). The CDR3 bases are TGTGCCAGCAGCCTAACAGGGCTGAGGGAGACCCAGTACTTC. The encoded protein is CASSLTGLRETQYF.

The chain carries TRBV2 and TRBJ2-3, with 8 bases matching TRBD1. After removal of 10 bases from V and 5 bases from J, the junction contained 8 bases not matched to a gene. Germline loops: CDR1 SNHLY, CDR2 FYNNEI. This CDR3 contains 13 residues. The CDR3 bases are TGTGCCACAAGGACAGGGCTCGGAGATACGCAGTATTTT. It codes for CATRTGLGDTQYF.

This chain connects TRBV28 to TRBJ2-5, with 8 bases aligning to TRBD2. Germline-derived CDR1 and CDR2 are MDHEN and SYDVKM. J was trimmed by 2 bases and V by 5 bases; bases with no gene match: 7. This CDR3 is 15 amino acids long. CDR3 sequence reads: CASSNSGGRQETQYF. In nucleotides, the CDR3 is TGTGCCAGCAGTAATTCGGGGGGGAGGCAAGAGACCCAGTACTTC. The variable domain in full, completed from reference TRBV28 and TRBJ2-5, reads DVKVTQSSRYLVKRTGEKVFLECVQDMDHENMFWYRQDPGLGLRLIYFSYDVKMKEKGDIPEGYSVSREKKERFSLILESASTNQTSMYLCASSNSGGRQETQYFGPGTRLLVL.

The chain has TRBV19 and TRBJ2-5, with TRBD2 matching over 12 bases. Germline values: CDR1 LNHDA, CDR2 SQIVND (reference sequence). Trimming removed 6 bases from V and 5 bases from J; junction bases left unmatched: 4. This CDR3 has 14 amino acids. CDR3 nucleotides: TGTGCCAGTAGACTAGCGGGGGGTGATGAGACCCAGTACTTC. Protein: CASRLAGGDETQYF.

The chain employs TRBV5-6 and TRBJ1-5; a weak D match, TRBD1 (5 bases). Trimming left V 0 bases short and J 7 bases short, with 11 bases between. This CDR3 spans 14 amino acids. Germline V lookup: CDR1 SGHDT, CDR2 YYEEEE. The CDR3 is CASSLGGVAQPQHF. CDR3 DNA sequence: TGTGCCAGCAGCTTGGGGGGGGTAGCCCAGCCCCAGCATTTT.

This chain uses TRBV6-5 with TRBJ1-1; D may be TRBD1 (5 bases). V dropped 7 bases and J dropped 4 bases, with 19 bases sitting between them. The CDR3 loop spans 15 amino acids. CDR1 is MNHEY and CDR2 is SVGAGI in the germline V gene. The CDR3 region has the DNA TGTGCCAGCACTCATACGGGGGGGAGGACCACTGAAGCTTTCTTT. Translated, it gives CASTHTGGRTTEAFF.

This chain links TRBV5-1 with TRBJ1-4; D perhaps matches TRBD1 (5 bases). The V end lost 0 bases, the J end lost 7 bases, and 13 bases lay between the germline ends. This CDR3 is built from 15 residues. Germline V gene data show CDR1 as SGHRS and CDR2 as YFSETQ. Written as DNA, the CDR3 is TGCGCCAGCAGCTTGGCCGGGGAAGGGGCTGAAAAACTGTTTTTT. Protein: CASSLAGEGAEKLFF.

A single count supports this clone. The chain is built from TRBV19 and TRBJ2-7, with a possible D match to TRBD2 (5 bases). The CDR3 spans 15 residues. V dropped 1 base and J dropped 0 bases, with 10 bases sitting between them. Germline values: CDR1 LNHDA, CDR2 SQIVND (reference sequence). CDR3 bases: TGTGCCAGTAGTATAGGAGGGTTACACTCCTACGAGCAGTACTTC. Its protein is CASSIGGLHSYEQYF. Together with reference TRBV19 and TRBJ2-7, the CDR3 gives the full variable domain: DGGITQSPKYLFRKEGQNVTLSCEQNLNHDAMYWYRQDPGQGLRLIYYSQIVNDFQKGDIAEGYSVSREKKESFPLTVTSAQKNPTAFYLCASSIGGLHSYEQYFGPGTRLTVT.

The rearrangement joins TRBV12-3 or TRBV12-4 to TRBJ2-3, with D possibly being TRBD1 or TRBD2 (5 bases each). Trimming removed 5 bases at V and 5 bases at J, with 8 bases between. The CDR3 sequence is 12 residues long. The CDR3 DNA follows: TGTGCCAGCAGTCGGGACCTAGATACGCAGTATTTT. Its translation: CASSRDLDTQYF.

The chain employs TRBV3-1 (or the pseudogene TRBV3-2) and TRBJ2-1; 7 bases are a match to TRBD2. This CDR3 region has 16 residues. Germline V gene lookup returns CDR1 LGHDT and CDR2 YNNKEL (reference sequence). V gave up 1 base and J gave up 0 bases; unmatched junction bases: 3. CDR3 loop: CASSQAGGTSYNEQFF. In nucleotides, the CDR3 is TGTGCCAGCAGCCAAGCCGGGGGGACCTCCTACAATGAGCAGTTCTTC.

The chain combines TRBV7-2 with TRBJ1-2; 12 bases line up with TRBD1. With 2 bases clipped from V and 4 bases from J, the junction kept 5 bases outside the gene matches. CDR1 is SGHTA and CDR2 is FQGNSA in the germline V gene. This CDR3 has 16 amino acids. The CDR3 region has the DNA TGTGCCAGCAGCTTAATGGGACAGGGGGCGGTCTATGGCTACACCTTC. It encodes CASSLMGQGAVYGYTF.

The sample holds one count of this clone. The chain uses TRBV7-3 and TRBJ1-2; the D gene is possibly TRBD1 (5 bases). The CDR3 is 13 residues long. From germline, CDR1 is SGHTA and CDR2 FQGTGA. V gave up 3 bases and J gave up 8 bases, with 13 bases separating them. The CDR3 DNA reads as TGTGCCAGCAGCTTTGGCGGACAAGGAGGCTACACCTTC. Translation: CASSFGGQGGYTF.

The CDR3 DNA reads TGTGCCAGACCGGGACACAGCATGAACACTGAAGCTTTCTTT. It yields the protein CARPGHSMNTEAFF. The V gene is TRBV11-2, the J gene TRBJ1-1, with a weak D call TRBD1 (6 bases). Germline V gene lookup returns CDR1 SGHAT and CDR2 FQNNGV. V lost 9 bases and J lost 0, with 14 bases in between. This CDR3 has 14 residues.

V usage is TRBV6-5 and J usage is TRBJ2-1; 13 bases line up with TRBD2. V lost 4 bases, J lost 5 bases, and 2 bases stayed unmatched. Germline loops: CDR1 MNHEY, CDR2 SVGAGI. CDR3 length: 15 amino acids. This CDR3 reads CASSWGTSGDNEQFF. CDR3 bases: TGTGCCAGCAGTTGGGGGACTAGCGGGGACAATGAGCAGTTCTTC.

The chain has TRBV6-5 and TRBJ1-2; TRBD1 agrees at 8 bases. Germline CDR1 MNHEY, CDR2 SVGAGI. This CDR3 region has 14 residues. Germline trimming cut 2 bases from V and 4 bases from J; bases unmatched to any gene: 3. CDR3 bases: TGTGCCAGCAGTTACGACAGGGGCGCCTATGGCTACACCTTC. It translates to CASSYDRGAYGYTF.

The chain carries TRBV28 and TRBJ2-5, with 8 bases that match TRBD1. V was clipped by 6 bases and J by 2 bases; unmatched bases: 5. CDR1 is MDHEN, CDR2 SYDVKM, per germline. The length of the CDR3 is 14 residues. The DNA for the CDR3 is TGTGCCAGCAGACCAGGACAGGGTCAAGAGACCCAGTACTTC. It encodes CASRPGQGQETQYF.

The chain carries TRBV27 and TRBJ1-5, with D possibly TRBD1 on 5 matching bases. The CDR3 has 14 residues. Germline loops: CDR1 MNHEY, CDR2 SMNVEV (reference sequence). The V end lost 6 bases, the J end lost 4 bases, and 13 bases lay between the germline ends. The DNA for the CDR3 is TGTGCCAGCAGCTTGGGGGGAATTAATCAGCCCCAGCATTTT. Translating gives CASSLGGINQPQHF.